Included here is one T cell receptor beta chain sequence, with context. Assay: immunoSEQ multiplex PCR; the TCRdb copy retains only in-frame clones and omits some. The table has some 13,000 clones, approximately 95% seen once. These data are taken from a study of neoadjuvant nivolumab and ipilimumab in lung cancer. The CDR3 loop spans 13 amino acids. Trimming pared 4 bases from V and 6 bases from J, leaving 13 bases between. Germline V gene sequence: CDR1 MNHNY, CDR2 SVGAGI (reference sequence). The clonotype comes from an adult with non-small cell lung cancer. The chain has TRBV6-6 and TRBJ2-7; either TRBD1 or TRBD2 may supply D (5 bases each). The sample here was peripheral blood, taken after neoadjuvant nivolumab, alone or with ipilimumab, at or shortly before surgery. This CDR3 is CASSSGAAPEQYF. DNA of the CDR3: TGTGCCAGCAGTTCCGGGGCTGCTCCCGAGCAGTACTTC.